This note documents a single TCR beta chain sequence. The CDR3 length is 12 residues. Germline values: CDR1 SNHLY, CDR2 FYNNEI. V gave up 8 bases and J gave up 4 bases, with 10 bases separating them. This sample stems from a study of blood T cell repertoires in COVID-19. Whole-study context: Whether acute or convalescent, the COVID-19 samples came from the United States, Italy and Spain. T cells, B-cell-depleted T cells, or PBMCs supplied cDNA or gDNA.

Original data processing: Quantification of nucleated cells was approximated via reference gene primer amplification. Repertoires were generated with immunoSEQ multiplex PCR, while TCRdb's copy carries only in-frame clones and drops some. The V and J calls and clone size are taken from that table; D and trimming were inferred from the DNA. This sample has about 160,000 clones; 82% occur once, and the top ten carry roughly a tenth. The chain employs TRBV2 and TRBJ2-3; D uncertain. Sample: peripheral blood. This clonotype originated in a woman over 75 with active or convalescent COVID-19. The CDR3 bases are TGTGCCAGCCGCTTAGATCCAGATACGCAGTATTTT. Protein sequence: CASRLDPDTQYF.